Listed here are 16 T cell receptor beta chains from one sample, sequenced in a study of PD-1 blockade in classical Hodgkin lymphoma. Every patient relapsed after autologous stem cell transplantation, and brentuximab vedotin exposure varied. Assay: immunoSEQ multiplex PCR; the TCRdb copy retains only in-frame clones and omits some. The sample has some 96,000 clones, 80% to 95% seen once; the top ten hold 2.8%. The starting material was peripheral blood mononuclear cells (PBMCs), obtained at baseline. These receptors were taken from a human donor with classical Hodgkin lymphoma.

The chain links TRBV6-5 to TRBJ1-1, with TRBD1 matching 9 bases. The germline V gene has CDR1 MNHEY and CDR2 SVGAGI. There are 14 residues in the CDR3. With 5 bases clipped from V and 4 bases from J, the junction kept 5 bases outside the gene matches. Written as DNA, the CDR3 is TGTGCCAGCAGTCAACAGGGGGCGGTCACTGAAGCTTTCTTT. Its protein product is CASSQQGAVTEAFF.

The CDR3 DNA is TGTGCCAGCACCAAACCCGCCGGGCTGACCTACGAGCAGTACTTC. Translating it yields CASTKPAGLTYEQYF. The chain employs TRBV28 and TRBJ2-7; D is undetermined. Looked up from germline, CDR1 is MDHEN and CDR2 is SYDVKM. V was clipped by 7 bases and J by 2 bases, with 18 bases between them. The CDR3 sequence is 15 residues long. Together with reference TRBV28 and TRBJ2-7, the CDR3 gives the full variable domain: DVKVTQSSRYLVKRTGEKVFLECVQDMDHENMFWYRQDPGLGLRLIYFSYDVKMKEKGDIPEGYSVSREKKERFSLILESASTNQTSMYLCASTKPAGLTYEQYFGPGTRLTVT.

This clone was counted a single time. The rearrangement uses TRBV10-3 and TRBJ2-7, with a weak D call TRBD2 (5 bases). V was trimmed by 0 bases and J by 1 base, leaving 13 bases between them. The length of the CDR3 is 16 residues. Germline values: CDR1 ENHRY, CDR2 SYGVKD. CDR3 protein: CAISESYERQSYEQYF. As DNA, the CDR3 is TGTGCCATCAGTGAGTCGTATGAGCGGCAATCCTACGAGCAGTACTTC.

The CDR3 DNA sequence: TGTGCCAGCAGCCAAGTAACAGTCACCGGGTCCGACCAGTACTTC. Amino acids: CASSQVTVTGSDQYF. The genes are TRBV14 and TRBJ2-5; no firm D call. Germline CDR1 SGHDN, CDR2 FVKESK. V lost 1 base and J 10 bases, leaving 19 bases between the germline ends. The CDR3 spans 15 residues.

The gene calls are TRBV7-2 and TRBJ1-4, with D uncertain. The CDR3 has 12 amino acids. Trimming removed 5 bases at V and 15 bases at J, with 16 bases between. Germline V CDR1 and CDR2: SGHTA, FQGNSA. The CDR3 coding sequence is TGTGCCAGCAGCCCCGGGATTGAAGGGATGTTTTTT. Translation gives CASSPGIEGMFF.

The chain combines TRBV30 with TRBJ1-6; tentatively, D is TRBD1 (5 bases). Trimming pared 8 bases from V and 6 bases from J, leaving 14 bases between. This CDR3 has 13 amino acids. Germline CDR1 and CDR2: GTSNPN and SVGIG (reference sequence). In nucleotides, the CDR3 is TGTGCCGGCACGGGGGGAGTTAATTCACCCCTCCACTTT. Encoded protein: CAGTGGVNSPLHF.

V usage is TRBV27 and J usage is TRBJ2-1; tentative D call: TRBD1 (5 bases). This CDR3 has 14 residues. Germline V gene data show CDR1 as MNHEY and CDR2 as SMNVEV (reference sequence). Trimming took 7 bases from V and 0 from J, leaving 10 bases between them. In DNA form, the CDR3 reads TGTGCCAGCACCCACAGGAGCTCCTACAATGAGCAGTTCTTC. Translating gives CASTHRSSYNEQFF.

This chain links TRBV7-6 with TRBJ2-3; 12 nucleotides agree with TRBD2. Per germline, CDR1 SGHVS and CDR2 FNYEAQ. V trimming: 1 base; J trimming: 4 bases; junction bases outside the gene matches: 9. The CDR3 totals 18 residues. CDR3 DNA sequence: TGTGCCAGCAGCTTAGGGTCTAGCGGGAGGGCCTCCTCAGATACGCAGTATTTT. This gives the protein CASSLGSSGRASSDTQYF.

The V and J genes are TRBV18 and TRBJ1-2; D not certain. Germline assignment: CDR1 KGHSH and CDR2 LQKENI. The length of the CDR3 is 15 residues. Trimming shortened V by 1 base and J by 0 bases, and 9 bases separated the two germline ends. CDR3 sequence (DNA): TGTGCCAGCTCACCACGGGCAGTTGCTAACTATGGCTACACCTTC. As protein: CASSPRAVANYGYTF. The full variable domain, completed using reference TRBV18 and TRBJ1-2, is NAGVMQNPRHLVRRRGQEARLRCSPMKGHSHVYWYRQLPEEGLKFMVYLQKENIIDESGMPKERFSAEFPKEGPSILRIQQVVRGDSAAYFCASSPRAVANYGYTFGSGTRLTVV.

Only one count was recorded for this clone. This rearrangement joins TRBV28 to TRBJ1-2; D is perhaps TRBD1 (6 bases). The CDR3 extends over 17 amino acids. In germline, CDR1 is MDHEN, CDR2 SYDVKM. Trimming pared 6 bases from V and 8 bases from J, leaving 28 bases between. The CDR3 reads CASRDRLPQPGVRGYTF. The CDR3 region has the DNA TGTGCCAGCAGGGACAGATTACCCCAACCCGGCGTGAGGGGCTACACCTTC.

This chain connects TRBV29-1 to TRBJ1-2; D is ambiguous. V was shortened by 3 bases and J by 3 bases, with 8 bases between the two germline ends. CDR3 length: 12 residues. Germline CDR1 and CDR2: SQVTM and ANQGSEA. The CDR3: CSVEAVYYGYTF. Written as DNA, the CDR3 is TGCAGCGTTGAGGCCGTTTACTATGGCTACACCTTC.

The chain combines TRBV18 with TRBJ2-1, with 8 bases aligning to TRBD1. With 3 bases clipped from V and 2 bases from J, the junction kept 3 bases outside the gene matches. This CDR3 is 15 amino acids long. Germline-derived CDR1 and CDR2 are KGHSH and LQKENI. In DNA form, the CDR3 reads TGTGCCAGCTCACCGGACAGGGTGACCTACAATGAGCAGTTCTTC. This codes for CASSPDRVTYNEQFF.

A single count supports this clone. The chain recombines TRBV7-6 with TRBJ1-1; possible D gene TRBD1, 6 bases. With 5 bases removed from V and 5 bases from J, the gap between germline ends came to 21 bases. Germline V gene sequence: CDR1 SGHVS, CDR2 FNYEAQ. The CDR3 has 16 residues. The CDR3 region has the DNA TGTGCCAGCAGCGCTCGCGGGGGGGGCGGGAGGACTGAAGCTTTCTTT. It specifies CASSARGGGGRTEAFF.

The chain has TRBV9 and TRBJ1-1; the D is unclear. The CDR3 is made up of 15 amino acids. V was trimmed by 1 base and J by 3 bases, leaving 13 bases between them. The V gene's germline CDR1 is SGDLS and CDR2 YYNGEE. The CDR3 DNA is TGTGCCAGCAGCGTAAGTCCACATGGGGACACTGAAGCTTTCTTT. As protein: CASSVSPHGDTEAFF.

This chain links TRBV4-2 with TRBJ1-1, with 7 bases matching TRBD1. This CDR3 spans 17 amino acids. V was clipped by 1 base and J by 3 bases; unmatched bases: 11. CDR1 LGHNA and CDR2 YNFKEQ come from the germline V gene. The DNA of the CDR3 is TGTGCCAGCAGCCAAGGGACGACAGGGCCGGGGCACACTGAAGCTTTCTTT. As protein: CASSQGTTGPGHTEAFF.

The J gene is TRBJ2-6, the V gene TRBV30, with D maybe TRBD2 (6 bases). The CDR3 has 15 residues. V shed 2 bases and J shed 1 base, with 9 bases lying between them. Germline V gene lookup returns CDR1 GTSNPN and CDR2 SVGIG (reference sequence). CDR3 region: CAWSIGRSGANVLTF. The CDR3 DNA follows: TGTGCCTGGAGTATTGGGAGGTCTGGGGCCAACGTCCTGACTTTC. Combining the CDR3 with reference TRBV30 and TRBJ2-6 gives the whole variable domain SQTIHQWPATLVQPVGSPLSLECTVEGTSNPNLYWYRQAAGRGLQLLFYSVGIGQISSEVPQNLSASRPQDRQFILSSKKLLLSDSGFYLCAWSIGRSGANVLTFGAGSRLTVL.